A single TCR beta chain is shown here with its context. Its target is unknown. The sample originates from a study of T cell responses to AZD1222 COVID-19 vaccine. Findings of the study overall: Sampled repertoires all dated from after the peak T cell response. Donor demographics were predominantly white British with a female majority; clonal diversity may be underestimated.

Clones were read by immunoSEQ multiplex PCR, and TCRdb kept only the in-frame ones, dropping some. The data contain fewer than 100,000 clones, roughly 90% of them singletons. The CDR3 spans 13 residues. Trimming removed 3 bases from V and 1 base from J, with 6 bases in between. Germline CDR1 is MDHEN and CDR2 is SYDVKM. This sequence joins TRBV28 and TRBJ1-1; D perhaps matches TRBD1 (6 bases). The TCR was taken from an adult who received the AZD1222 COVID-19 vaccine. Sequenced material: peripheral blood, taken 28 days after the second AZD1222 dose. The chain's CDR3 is CASSLTGNTEAFF. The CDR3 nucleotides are TGTGCCAGCAGTTTGACAGGGAACACTGAAGCTTTCTTT.